This entry lists 10 T cell receptor beta chains sequenced from one sample in a study of blood T cells in healthy people across ages. Together with a sample-barcoded 5' primer, a J-beta primer mix was included in a second PCR lasting roughly 6 to 12 cycles. MiXCR, run by TCRdb on the 5' RACE reads, gives a single entry per CDR3 protein. The sample has about 770,000 distinct CDR3 sequences; around 43% are singletons. Source material: blood. These receptor sequences come from a man aged 60 to 69 in good health.

This clonotype was picked up one time. The germline gene is not matched at one end of the junction; a read error may be the cause. The CDR3 sequence: CASSQPGYSSYKEQFF. The CDR3 bases are TGTGCCAGCAGCCAACCCGGCTACAGCTCCTACAAGGAGCAGTTCTTC. The rearrangement joins TRBV3-1 to TRBJ2-1; D call uncertain. The CDR3 extends over 16 amino acids. The germline gives CDR1 LGHDT, CDR2 YNNKEL (reference sequence).

The J gene is TRBJ1-2, the V gene TRBV7-8; D is possibly TRBD1 (5 bases). CDR1 and CDR2 from the germline V gene are SGHVS and FQNEAQ. The V end lost 4 bases, the J end lost 5 bases, and 14 bases lay between the germline ends. This CDR3 contains 14 residues. The CDR3 protein is CASSSLGGEYGYTF. CDR3 bases: TGTGCCAGCAGCTCTCTCGGGGGGGAATATGGCTACACCTTC.

This clonotype was counted many times. The chain joins TRBV9 to TRBJ2-1; D uncertain. Between the trimmed V and J ends, which lost 2 bases and 10 bases, there was a span of 13 bases. The CDR3 covers 13 residues. Germline V CDR1 and CDR2: SGDLS, YYNGEE. The CDR3 nucleotides read TGTGCCAGCAGCGTGGATCCGACGCAGGAGCAGTTCTTC. This encodes CASSVDPTQEQFF.

The gene calls are TRBV7-9 and TRBJ2-6; no firm D call. Germline CDR1 reads SEHNR; CDR2 reads FQNEAQ (reference sequence). V was cut by 5 bases and J by 0 bases, with 17 bases left in between. The CDR3 is 18 amino acids. The CDR3 is CASSPFTEPYSGANVLTF. CDR3 DNA: TGTGCCAGCAGCCCGTTTACAGAACCCTACTCTGGGGCCAACGTCCTGACTTTC.

Only a few counts were recorded for this clonotype. The chain recombines TRBV7-2 with TRBJ1-2; the match to TRBD1 covers 9 bases. There are 13 residues in the CDR3. The germline V gene has CDR1 SGHTA and CDR2 FQGNSA. The V gene end was trimmed by 6 bases and the J gene end by 8 bases; junction bases not matched to a gene: 7. The CDR3 bases are TGTGCCAGCAGTCGGGACAGGGAGCGGGGCTACACCTTC. Encoded protein: CASSRDRERGYTF.

CDR3 amino acids: CASRGSGTDEAFF. Written as DNA, the CDR3 is TGTGCCAGCAGGGGTTCCGGGACAGATGAAGCTTTCTTT. This chain connects TRBV14 to TRBJ1-1; 7 nucleotides align to TRBD1. This CDR3 is built from 13 residues. With V trimmed by 6 bases and J by 7 bases, 8 bases remained unmatched. Looked up from germline, CDR1 is SGHDN and CDR2 is FVKESK.

This clonotype was counted many times. The chain uses TRBV21-1 and TRBJ2-5; the DNA was not used to check the table's D call, TRBD1. TRBV21-1 is a listed pseudogene. This CDR3 spans 13 amino acids. CDR3 residues: CASSETGRETQYF. DNA for the CDR3: TGTGCCAGCAGCGAGACAGGGAGAGAGACCCAGTACTTC.

This clonotype was seen more than once but under ten times. V gene TRBV2 combines with J gene TRBJ2-1, with D perhaps matching TRBD2 (5 bases). Trimming pared 4 bases from V and 7 bases from J, leaving 11 bases between. CDR3 size: 13 residues. CDR1 is SNHLY, CDR2 FYNNEI, per germline. The CDR3 is CASSVFRENEQFF. CDR3 coding DNA: TGTGCCAGCAGTGTGTTTAGGGAGAATGAGCAGTTCTTC. The full variable domain, in which reference TRBV2 and TRBJ2-1 provide the parts outside the CDR3, is EPEVTQTPSHQVTQMGQEVILRCVPISNHLYFYWYRQILGQKVEFLVSFYNNEISEKSEIFDDQFSVERPDGSNFTLKIRSTKLEDSAMYFCASSVFRENEQFFGPGTRLTVL.

The chain recombines TRBV6-6 with TRBJ1-4; D remains unclear. V was cut by 2 bases and J by 0 bases, with 7 bases left in between. CDR1 is MNHNY and CDR2 is SVGAGI in the germline V gene (reference sequence). The CDR3 length is 15 residues. Here the CDR3 reads CASSYVSATNEKLFF. The CDR3 coding sequence is TGTGCCAGCAGTTACGTATCCGCAACTAATGAAAAACTGTTTTTT.

Turning to this clonotype: Germline and junction disagree at one end, which may indicate a read error. The J gene is TRBJ2-1, the V gene TRBV4-3; 9 positions agree with TRBD2. CDR3 length: 16 amino acids. Germline V gene data show CDR1 as LGHNA and CDR2 as YSLEER. CDR3 sequence: CASSQGAGGSYNGQFF. In DNA form, the CDR3 reads TGCGCCAGCAGCCAGGGAGCGGGGGGCTCCTACAATGGGCAGTTCTTC.